The clone carrying this T cell receptor (beta chain) was counted once. This sample is drawn from a study of blood T cell repertoires in COVID-19. Overall study context: Collection of acute and convalescent COVID-19 samples took place in the United States, Italy and Spain.

As processed by the authors: Amplification of reference gene primers was used by the study to estimate nucleated cell counts. Generated by immunoSEQ multiplex PCR, the TCRdb table keeps only in-frame clones and is missing some. V and J calls and clone size follow that table, whereas D and trimming were derived from the DNA. Of 190,000 or so clones listed, approximately 86% are singletons. CDR1 is MNHNY, CDR2 SVGAGI, per germline (reference sequence). The CDR3 has 14 residues. The V end was cut by 5 bases, the J end by 0 bases, with 8 bases between. This TCR derives from a man aged 35-49 years with active or convalescent COVID-19. The sample comprised peripheral blood. The chain combines TRBV6-6 with TRBJ1-5, with D possibly matching TRBD1 (5 bases). The CDR3 protein is CASSDRSSNQPQHF. In nucleotides, the CDR3 is TGTGCCAGCAGTGACAGATCTAGCAATCAGCCCCAGCATTTT.